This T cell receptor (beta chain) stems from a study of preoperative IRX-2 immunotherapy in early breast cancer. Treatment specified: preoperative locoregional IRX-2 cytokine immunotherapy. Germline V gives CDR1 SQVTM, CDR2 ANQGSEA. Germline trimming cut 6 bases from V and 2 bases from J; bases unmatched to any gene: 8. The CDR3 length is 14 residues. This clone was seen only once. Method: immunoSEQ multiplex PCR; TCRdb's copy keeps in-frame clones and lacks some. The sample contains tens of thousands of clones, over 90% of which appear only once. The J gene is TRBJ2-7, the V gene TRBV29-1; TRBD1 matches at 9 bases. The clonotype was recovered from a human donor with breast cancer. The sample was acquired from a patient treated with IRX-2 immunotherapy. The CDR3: CSVSSGQGAYEQYF. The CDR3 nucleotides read TGCAGCGTATCCTCGGGACAGGGAGCCTACGAGCAGTACTTC.